This T cell receptor beta chain was sequenced for a study of shared clonotypes between healthy human individuals. Study-level points and caveats: Among a few donors, approximately 5.4% of naive CD4 clonotypes were found in common. Generally, naive subsets (rather than memory subsets) showed larger estimated richness.

For this clone: The antigen is undetermined.

Naive CD8 cells, CD45RO-negative and positively selected for CCR7, excluded terminally differentiated effector memory CD45RA+ cells. There were no recent acute infections or vaccinations among the donors, who were healthy HIV-negative adults. 200 to 250 ng DNA, tens of thousands of T cell genomes, went into each sorted-subset replicate PCR. Some clones are missing from TCRdb's copy, which holds only in-frame ones; the method was immunoSEQ multiplex PCR. Here the sample spans approximately 1.9 million clones, over 85% being singletons. This clonotype was sampled from a man younger than 30 in good health. Some clones in this sample may be carry-over from other donors' samples. Material for sequencing was naive CD8+ T cells from PBMCs.

The CDR3 reads CASSSKPGRSGNTIYF. As DNA, the CDR3 is TGTGCCAGCAGCTCCAAACCAGGACGCTCTGGAAACACCATATATTTT. The genes are TRBV11-2 and TRBJ1-3; no reliable D call. The germline V and J ends were trimmed by 4 bases and 0 bases, with 13 bases remaining between them. Per germline, CDR1 SGHAT and CDR2 FQNNGV. The CDR3 is 16 residues long.